The 14 T cell receptor beta chains reported below all come from one sample, sequenced in a study of blood T cell repertoires in COVID-19. Data came from immunoSEQ multiplex PCR; TCRdb stores just in-frame clones and leaves some out. The sample carries about 140,000 clones, about 88% recorded once. The sequenced sample was peripheral blood. These receptors were taken from a human donor with COVID-19, enrolled during active disease. The donor label of this sample is uncertain.

The gene calls are TRBV12-3 or TRBV12-4 and TRBJ1-2, with D possibly TRBD1 on 5 matching bases. Trimming took off 5 bases at V and 4 bases at J, with 11 bases between the two ends. This CDR3 region has 13 residues. CDR3 residues: CASSQGSGYGYTF. In DNA, the CDR3 is TGTGCCAGCAGTCAGGGTTCGGGCTATGGCTACACCTTC.

This clone turned up a few times. The gene calls are TRBV3-1 (or the pseudogene TRBV3-2) and TRBJ2-7, with 7 nucleotides matching TRBD1. V shed 0 bases and J 1 base; nucleotides not matched to a gene: 12. The CDR3 has 18 amino acids. CDR1 LGHDT and CDR2 YNNKEL come from the germline V gene (reference sequence). CDR3 in DNA: TGTGCCAGCAGCCAAGACCCGCACGGACAGGACCTGTCCTACGAGCAGTACTTC. Amino acids: CASSQDPHGQDLSYEQYF.

The CDR3 spells CASSLALQETQYF. CDR3 nucleotide sequence: TGTGCCAGCAGCTTAGCTCTCCAAGAGACCCAGTACTTC. V usage is TRBV11-2 and J usage is TRBJ2-5; D call uncertain. The V end lost 1 base, the J end lost 1 base, and 4 bases lay between the germline ends. The CDR3 totals 13 residues. Germline loops: CDR1 SGHAT, CDR2 FQNNGV. The variable domain in full, with the rest retrieved from reference TRBV11-2 and TRBJ2-5, is EAGVAQSPRYKIIEKRQSVAFWCNPISGHATLYWYQQILGQGPKLLIQFQNNGVVDDSQLPKDRFSAERLKGVDSTLKIQPAKLEDSAVYLCASSLALQETQYFGPGTRLLVL.

The rearrangement links TRBV6-5 to TRBJ2-4, with 7 bases lining up with TRBD1. Per the germline V gene, CDR1 is MNHEY and CDR2 is SVGAGI. V was pared by 5 bases and J by 4 bases, with 2 bases of the junction left unmatched. The CDR3 has 13 amino acids. CDR3 coding DNA: TGTGCCAGCAGTCCAGGGGGTAAAAACATTCAGTACTTC. Translated, it gives CASSPGGKNIQYF.

This clone was picked up one time. This sequence joins TRBV4-2 and TRBJ2-3, with 10 bases aligning to TRBD2. CDR1 and CDR2 (germline): LGHNA, YNFKEQ. V gave up 8 bases and J gave up 6 bases; unmatched junction bases: 8. CDR3 length: 14 amino acids. CDR3 sequence reads: CASGTSGTTDTQYF. Here the CDR3 DNA reads TGTGCCAGCGGCACTAGCGGGACTACGGATACGCAGTATTTT.

V usage is TRBV4-1 and J usage is TRBJ1-5; possible D gene TRBD1, 6 bases. V was cut by 0 bases and J by 7 bases, with 19 bases left in between. Germline CDR1 and CDR2: MGHRA and YSYEKL. This CDR3 region has 17 residues. The CDR3 is CASSQDNNREGWQPQHF. In DNA form, the CDR3 reads TGCGCCAGCAGCCAAGATAACAACAGGGAGGGGTGGCAGCCCCAGCATTTT.

The chain employs TRBV19 and TRBJ2-1, with D tentatively TRBD1 (5 bases). The length of the CDR3 is 15 residues. CDR1 and CDR2 (germline): LNHDA, SQIVND (reference sequence). V was cut by 0 bases and J by 3 bases, with 9 bases left in between. The CDR3 here is CASSIDLTGYNEQFF. In nucleotides, the CDR3 is TGTGCCAGTAGTATAGATCTCACAGGCTACAATGAGCAGTTCTTC.

Note on this clone: The identical CDR3 is also encoded by other nucleotide sequences in the sample. The chain couples TRBV4-1 to TRBJ2-7, with D hard to call. CDR3 length: 17 residues. CDR1 is MGHRA, CDR2 YSYEKL, per germline. Between the trimmed V and J ends, which lost 3 bases and 3 bases, there was a span of 21 bases. The CDR3 spells CASSQDGQLLHRYEQYF. Here the CDR3 DNA reads TGCGCCAGCAGCCAGGATGGGCAGCTACTCCACCGCTACGAGCAGTACTTC.

The V gene is TRBV30, the J gene TRBJ1-2; 8 bases fit TRBD1. The CDR3 consists of 13 residues. Germline V gene lookup returns CDR1 GTSNPN and CDR2 SVGIG (reference sequence). Trimming at V came to 6 bases and at J to 4 bases, leaving 7 bases not matched to a gene. This CDR3 reads CACKPRGLYGYTF. The CDR3 nucleotides are TGTGCCTGTAAACCCAGGGGGCTCTATGGCTACACCTTC.

This clone was picked up one time. This chain connects TRBV24-1 to TRBJ1-2; D is possibly TRBD1 (5 bases). This CDR3 has 14 amino acids. Germline lookup yields CDR1 KGHDR and CDR2 SFDVKD. Trimming left V 6 bases short and J 2 bases short, with 12 bases between. For the CDR3, the DNA is TGTGCCACCAGTATGGCAGGGAAAAACTATGGCTACACCTTC. Amino acid sequence: CATSMAGKNYGYTF.

The chain has TRBV6-1 and TRBJ1-4; no firm D call. CDR1 and CDR2 (germline): MNHNS, SASEGT. Trimming pared 0 bases from V and 10 bases from J, leaving 18 bases between. The CDR3 consists of 16 residues. The DNA of the CDR3 is TGTGCCAGCAGTGAAGCAGGCGGCGGGCCTCCAGGAAAACTGTTTTTT. Its protein is CASSEAGGGPPGKLFF.

The J gene is TRBJ1-4, the V gene TRBV15; possible D gene TRBD1, 5 bases. Germline CDR1 reads LNHNV; CDR2 reads YYDKDF (reference sequence). The CDR3 is 14 amino acids. Deletions cut 0 bases from V and 6 bases from J, with 8 bases between. CDR3 DNA sequence: TGTGCCACCAGCAGAGACAGGGCGGATGAAAAACTGTTTTTT. The encoded protein is CATSRDRADEKLFF.

The gene calls are TRBV11-2 and TRBJ1-1; D gene ambiguous. Germline V gene data show CDR1 as SGHAT and CDR2 as FQNNGV. CDR3 length: 13 residues. Trimming cost V 0 bases and J 0 bases, with 2 bases left between them. DNA of the CDR3: TGTGCCAGCAGCTTAGACGTGAACACTGAAGCTTTCTTT. Encoded protein: CASSLDVNTEAFF.

This chain joins TRBV5-4 and TRBJ2-5; 10 nucleotides match TRBD1. The V and J ends lost 3 bases and 5 bases, in that order; junction bases with no gene match: 7. The CDR3 is made up of 15 amino acids. Germline loops: CDR1 SGHNT, CDR2 YYREEE (reference sequence). The CDR3 is CASSSRDRGQETQYF. CDR3 coding DNA: TGTGCCAGCAGCTCGCGGGACAGGGGCCAGGAGACCCAGTACTTC.